This T cell receptor (beta chain) was recorded in a study of OX40 agonist ivuxolimab in advanced cancers. In this sample, this clone turned up once. The V gene's germline CDR1 is LNHDA and CDR2 SQIVND (reference sequence). The J segment lost 6 bases and the V segment lost 3 bases, leaving 13 bases of the junction unmatched. This CDR3 is built from 17 residues. Sequenced by immunoSEQ multiplex PCR; TCRdb stores in-frame clones only, minus some. Of tens of thousands of clones listed, under 90% are singletons. The sample here was CD4+ or CD8+ T cells sorted from blood, taken in a trial of the OX40 agonist ivuxolimab. The chain employs TRBV19 and TRBJ2-3, with TRBD1 identical over 9 bases. This receptor was identified in an adult with an advanced solid tumor such as melanoma, head and neck, liver or kidney cancer. CDR3 amino acids: CASSIGVGQGTYDTQYF. The CDR3 coding sequence is TGTGCCAGTAGTATCGGCGTGGGACAGGGAACTTATGATACGCAGTATTTT.